The 2 T cell receptor beta chains presented below share a single source sample, sequenced in a study of CD4 T cells in relation to SARS-CoV-2 and coronaviruses. Sequencing used immunoSEQ multiplex PCR; TCRdb keeps in-frame clones, though not all of them. The table includes more than 55,000 clones, roughly 85% detected once. Before the COVID-19 pandemic, during about 2011-2019, CD4+ T cells were taken from unexposed donors. Sequencing was done on a sample of memory CD4+ T cells from PBMCs. Receptor source: a human donor in good health.

This chain connects TRBV7-9 to TRBJ1-5; unclear D gene. CDR3 length: 13 residues. Germline V gene data show CDR1 as SEHNR and CDR2 as FQNEAQ (reference sequence). Trimming took off 3 bases at V and 4 bases at J, with 7 bases between the two ends. The CDR3 spells CASSLTGNQPQHF. The CDR3 nucleotides are TGTGCCAGCAGCTTGACGGGGAATCAGCCCCAGCATTTT. Combining the CDR3 with reference TRBV7-9 and TRBJ1-5 gives the whole variable domain DTGVSQNPRHKITKRGQNVTFRCDPISEHNRLYWYRQTLGQGPEFLTYFQNEAQLEKSRLLSDRFSAERPKGSFSTLEIQRTEQGDSAMYLCASSLTGNQPQHFGDGTRLSIL.

The DNA of the CDR3 is TGCGCCAGCAGCGCCGGGACAGATAATTCACCCCTCCACTTT. The encoded protein is CASSAGTDNSPLHF. The chain carries TRBV5-1 and TRBJ1-6; 7 bases line up with TRBD1. This CDR3 contains 14 residues. Trimming at V came to 4 bases and at J to 5 bases, leaving 3 bases not matched to a gene. Germline-derived CDR1 and CDR2 are SGHRS and YFSETQ.